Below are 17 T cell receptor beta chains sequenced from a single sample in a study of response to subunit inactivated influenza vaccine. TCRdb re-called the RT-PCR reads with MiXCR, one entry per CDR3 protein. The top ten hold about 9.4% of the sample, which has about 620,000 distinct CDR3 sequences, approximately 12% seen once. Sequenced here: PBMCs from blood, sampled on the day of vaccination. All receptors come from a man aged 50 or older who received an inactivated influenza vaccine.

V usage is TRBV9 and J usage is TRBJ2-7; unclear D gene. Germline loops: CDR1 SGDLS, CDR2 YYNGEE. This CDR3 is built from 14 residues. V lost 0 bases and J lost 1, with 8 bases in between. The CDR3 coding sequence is TGTGCCAGCAGCGTAGAGAGCACTTCCTACGAGCAGTACTTC. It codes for CASSVESTSYEQYF.

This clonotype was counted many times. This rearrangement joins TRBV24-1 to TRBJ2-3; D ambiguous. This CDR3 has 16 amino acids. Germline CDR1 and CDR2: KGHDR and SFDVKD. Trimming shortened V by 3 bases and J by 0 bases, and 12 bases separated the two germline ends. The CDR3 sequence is CATSDPRAASTDTQYF. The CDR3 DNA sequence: TGTGCCACCAGTGATCCTCGGGCAGCTAGCACAGATACGCAGTATTTT.

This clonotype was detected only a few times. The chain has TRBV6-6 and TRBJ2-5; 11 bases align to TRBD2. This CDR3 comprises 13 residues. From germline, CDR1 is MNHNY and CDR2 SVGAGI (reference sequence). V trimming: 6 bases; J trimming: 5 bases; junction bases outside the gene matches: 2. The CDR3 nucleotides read TGTGCCAGCAGGAGGACTAGCGGGGAGACCCAGTACTTC. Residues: CASRRTSGETQYF.

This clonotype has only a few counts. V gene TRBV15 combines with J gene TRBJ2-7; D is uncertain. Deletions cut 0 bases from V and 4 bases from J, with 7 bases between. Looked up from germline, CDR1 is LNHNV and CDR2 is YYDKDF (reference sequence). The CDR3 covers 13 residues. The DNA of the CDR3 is TGTGCCACCAGCAGAGATTGGATGTACGAGCAGTACTTC. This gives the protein CATSRDWMYEQYF.

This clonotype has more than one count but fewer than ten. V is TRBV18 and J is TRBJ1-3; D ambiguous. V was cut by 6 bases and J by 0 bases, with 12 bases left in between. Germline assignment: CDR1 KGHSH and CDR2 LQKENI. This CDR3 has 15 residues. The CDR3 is CASSQDRYSGNTIYF. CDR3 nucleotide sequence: TGTGCCAGCTCCCAGGACCGCTACTCTGGAAACACCATATATTTT.

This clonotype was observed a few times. CDR3 in amino acids: CAWTGANTGELFF. The CDR3 nucleotides read TGTGCCTGGACGGGCGCGAACACCGGGGAGCTGTTTTTT. The V gene is TRBV30, the J gene TRBJ2-2; D is unclear. V was clipped by 4 bases and J by 0 bases, with 6 bases between them. The CDR3 has 13 amino acids. Looked up from germline, CDR1 is GTSNPN and CDR2 is SVGIG (reference sequence).

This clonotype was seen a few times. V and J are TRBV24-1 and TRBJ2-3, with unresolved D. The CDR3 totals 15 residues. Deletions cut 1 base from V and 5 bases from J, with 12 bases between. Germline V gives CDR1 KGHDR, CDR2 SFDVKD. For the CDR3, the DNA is TGTGCCACCAGTGATTTTCCTAGTCCCAGAGATACGCAGTATTTT. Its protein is CATSDFPSPRDTQYF.

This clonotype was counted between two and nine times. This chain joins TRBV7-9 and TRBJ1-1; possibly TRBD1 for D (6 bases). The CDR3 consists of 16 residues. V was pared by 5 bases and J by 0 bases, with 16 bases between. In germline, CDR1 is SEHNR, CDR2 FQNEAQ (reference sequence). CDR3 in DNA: TGTGCCAGCAGCGCTGGTGTTGGGGGCCTGAACACTGAAGCTTTCTTT. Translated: CASSAGVGGLNTEAFF. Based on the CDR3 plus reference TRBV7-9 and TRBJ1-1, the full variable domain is DTGVSQNPRHKITKRGQNVTFRCDPISEHNRLYWYRQTLGQGPEFLTYFQNEAQLEKSRLLSDRFSAERPKGSFSTLEIQRTEQGDSAMYLCASSAGVGGLNTEAFFGQGTRLTVV.

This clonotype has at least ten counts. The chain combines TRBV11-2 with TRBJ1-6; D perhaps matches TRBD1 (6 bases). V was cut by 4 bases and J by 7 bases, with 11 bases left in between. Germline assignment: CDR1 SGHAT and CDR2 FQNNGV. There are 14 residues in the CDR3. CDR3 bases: TGTGCCAGCAGCTGGACAGAGCGAAATTCACCCCTCCACTTT. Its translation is CASSWTERNSPLHF.

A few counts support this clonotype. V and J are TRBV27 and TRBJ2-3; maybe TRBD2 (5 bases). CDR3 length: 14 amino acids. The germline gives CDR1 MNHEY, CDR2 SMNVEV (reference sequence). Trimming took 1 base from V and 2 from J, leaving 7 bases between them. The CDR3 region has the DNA TGTGCCAGCAGTTTATACGGGGACACAGATACGCAGTATTTT. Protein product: CASSLYGDTDTQYF.

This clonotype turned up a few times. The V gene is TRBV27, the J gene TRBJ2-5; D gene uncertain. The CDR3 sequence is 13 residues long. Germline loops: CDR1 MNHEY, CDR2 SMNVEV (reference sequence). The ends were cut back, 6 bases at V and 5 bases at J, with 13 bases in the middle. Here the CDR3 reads CASSPLWAETQYF. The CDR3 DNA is TGTGCCAGCAGCCCCCTCTGGGCGGAGACCCAGTACTTC.

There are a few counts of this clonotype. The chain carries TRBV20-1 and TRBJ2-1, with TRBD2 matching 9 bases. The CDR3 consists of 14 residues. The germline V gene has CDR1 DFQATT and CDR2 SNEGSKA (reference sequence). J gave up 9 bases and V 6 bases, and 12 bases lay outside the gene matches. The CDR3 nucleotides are TGCAGTGCCCCGATAGCGGGAGCGCTCGGTGAGCAGTTCTTC. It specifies CSAPIAGALGEQFF.

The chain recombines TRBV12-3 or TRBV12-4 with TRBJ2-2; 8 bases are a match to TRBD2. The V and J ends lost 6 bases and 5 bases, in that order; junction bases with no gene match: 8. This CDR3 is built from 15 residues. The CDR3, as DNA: TGTGCCAGCAGGTCAGCGGGGGCGAGGACCGGGGAGCTGTTTTTT. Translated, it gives CASRSAGARTGELFF.

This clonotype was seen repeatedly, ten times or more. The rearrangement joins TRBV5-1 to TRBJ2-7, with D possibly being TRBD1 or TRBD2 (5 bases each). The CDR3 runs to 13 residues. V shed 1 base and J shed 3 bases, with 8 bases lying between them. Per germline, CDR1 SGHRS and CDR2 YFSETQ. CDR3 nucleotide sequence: TGCGCCAGCAGCTTGATTGGGGGCTACGAGCAGTACTTC. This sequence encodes CASSLIGGYEQYF.

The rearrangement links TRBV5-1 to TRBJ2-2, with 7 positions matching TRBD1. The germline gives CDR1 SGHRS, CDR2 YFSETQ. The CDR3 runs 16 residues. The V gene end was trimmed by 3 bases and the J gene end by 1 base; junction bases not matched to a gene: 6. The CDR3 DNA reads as TGCGCCAGCAGCTGGAGGACAGGCGGGAACACCGGGGAGCTGTTTTTT. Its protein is CASSWRTGGNTGELFF.

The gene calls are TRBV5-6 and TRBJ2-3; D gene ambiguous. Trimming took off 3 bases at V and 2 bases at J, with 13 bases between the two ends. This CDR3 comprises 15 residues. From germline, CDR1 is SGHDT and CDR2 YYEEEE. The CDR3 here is CASSSVRRLTDTQYF. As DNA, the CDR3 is TGTGCCAGCAGCTCTGTACGTAGGCTCACAGATACGCAGTATTTT.

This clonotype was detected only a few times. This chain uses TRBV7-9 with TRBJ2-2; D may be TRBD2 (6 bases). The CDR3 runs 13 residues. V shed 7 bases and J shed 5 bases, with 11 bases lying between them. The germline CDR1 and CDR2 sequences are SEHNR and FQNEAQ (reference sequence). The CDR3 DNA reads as TGTGCCAGCACCCCGACTAGGACCGGGGAGCTGTTTTTT. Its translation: CASTPTRTGELFF.